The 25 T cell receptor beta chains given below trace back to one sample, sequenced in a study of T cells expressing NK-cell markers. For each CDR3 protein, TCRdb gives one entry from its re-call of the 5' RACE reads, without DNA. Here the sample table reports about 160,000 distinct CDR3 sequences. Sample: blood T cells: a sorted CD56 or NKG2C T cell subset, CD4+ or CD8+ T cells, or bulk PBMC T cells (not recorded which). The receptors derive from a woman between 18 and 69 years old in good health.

CDR3 region: CAISESATGTEKLFF. The V and J genes are TRBV10-3 and TRBJ1-4; TCRdb picks TRBD1, but there is no DNA to check that call. The CDR3 runs to 15 residues. CDR1 and CDR2 from the germline V gene are ENHRY and SYGVKD.

The CDR3 sequence: CASSFVAGELDTQYF. This chain links TRBV5-1 with TRBJ2-3; no DNA is available, so the TRBD2 call from TCRdb remains unchecked. The germline gives CDR1 SGHRS, CDR2 YFSETQ. The CDR3 contains 15 residues.

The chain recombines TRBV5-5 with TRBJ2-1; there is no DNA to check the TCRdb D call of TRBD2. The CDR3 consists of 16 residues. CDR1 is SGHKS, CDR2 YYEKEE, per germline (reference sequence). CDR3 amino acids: CASSPGGLAGVDEQFF. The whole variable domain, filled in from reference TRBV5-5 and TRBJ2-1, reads DAGVTQSPTHLIKTRGQQVTLRCSPISGHKSVSWYQQVLGQGPQFIFQYYEKEERGRGNFPDRFSARQFPNYSSELNVNALLLGDSALYLCASSPGGLAGVDEQFFGPGTRLTVL.

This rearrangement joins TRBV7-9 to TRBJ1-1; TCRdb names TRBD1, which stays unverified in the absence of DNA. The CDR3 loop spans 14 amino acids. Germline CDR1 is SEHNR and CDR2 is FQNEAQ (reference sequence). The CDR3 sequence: CASNRGEGNTEAFF.

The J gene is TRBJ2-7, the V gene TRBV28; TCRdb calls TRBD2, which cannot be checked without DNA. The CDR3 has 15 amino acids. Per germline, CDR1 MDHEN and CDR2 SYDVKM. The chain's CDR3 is CASTPYVAGVYEQYF.

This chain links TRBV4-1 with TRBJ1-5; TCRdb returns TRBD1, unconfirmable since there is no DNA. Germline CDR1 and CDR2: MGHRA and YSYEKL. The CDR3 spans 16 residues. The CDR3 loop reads CASSQFQGGGNQPQHF.

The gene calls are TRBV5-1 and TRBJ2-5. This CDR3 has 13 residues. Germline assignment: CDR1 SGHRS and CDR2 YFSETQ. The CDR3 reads CASSFGAEETQYF.

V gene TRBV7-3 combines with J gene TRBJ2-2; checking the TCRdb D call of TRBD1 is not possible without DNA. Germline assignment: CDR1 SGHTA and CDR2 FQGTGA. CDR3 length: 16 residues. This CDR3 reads CASSLTRPRGGGELFF.

CDR3: CASSLEQPSMLSYNSPLHF. This rearrangement joins TRBV11-2 to TRBJ1-6. The CDR3 totals 19 residues. Germline values: CDR1 SGHAT, CDR2 FQNNGV.

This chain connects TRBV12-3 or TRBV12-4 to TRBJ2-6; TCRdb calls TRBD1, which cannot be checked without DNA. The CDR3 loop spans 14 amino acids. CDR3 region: CASSLRQGGDVLTF.

The CDR3 reads CASRPSTVPSSYNEQFF. The gene calls are TRBV2 and TRBJ2-1; TCRdb calls TRBD2, which cannot be checked without DNA. The length of the CDR3 is 17 residues. CDR1 and CDR2 (germline): SNHLY, FYNNEI.

The CDR3 is CASSPDDNSYEQYF. The V call is TRBV6-2 or TRBV6-3, the J call TRBJ2-7. Germline-derived CDR1 and CDR2 are MNHEY and SVGEGT. This CDR3 spans 14 amino acids.

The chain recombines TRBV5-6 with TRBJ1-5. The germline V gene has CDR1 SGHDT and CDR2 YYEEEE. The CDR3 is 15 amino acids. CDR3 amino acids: CASSLAGSRNQPQHF.

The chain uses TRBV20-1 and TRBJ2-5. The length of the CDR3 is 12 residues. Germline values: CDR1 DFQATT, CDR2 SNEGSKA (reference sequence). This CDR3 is CSARDYQETQYF.

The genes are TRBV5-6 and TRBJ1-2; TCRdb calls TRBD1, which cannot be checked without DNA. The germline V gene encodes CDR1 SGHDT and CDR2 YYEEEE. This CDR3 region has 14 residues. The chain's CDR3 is CASSFRDGHYGYTF.

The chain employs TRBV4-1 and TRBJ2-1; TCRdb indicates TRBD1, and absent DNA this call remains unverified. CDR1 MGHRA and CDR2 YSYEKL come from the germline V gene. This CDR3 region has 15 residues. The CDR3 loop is CASSQETGGYNEQFF.

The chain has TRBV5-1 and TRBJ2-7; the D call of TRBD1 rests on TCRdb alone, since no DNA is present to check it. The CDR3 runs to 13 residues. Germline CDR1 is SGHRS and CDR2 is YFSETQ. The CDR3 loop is CATGRDRQYEQYF.

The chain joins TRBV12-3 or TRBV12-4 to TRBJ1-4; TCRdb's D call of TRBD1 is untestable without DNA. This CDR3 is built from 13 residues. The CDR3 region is CASARGNGEKLFF.

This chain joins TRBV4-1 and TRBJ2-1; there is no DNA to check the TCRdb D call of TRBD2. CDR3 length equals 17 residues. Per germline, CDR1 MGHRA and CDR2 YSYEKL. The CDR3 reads CASSRGGGLAAYNEQFF.

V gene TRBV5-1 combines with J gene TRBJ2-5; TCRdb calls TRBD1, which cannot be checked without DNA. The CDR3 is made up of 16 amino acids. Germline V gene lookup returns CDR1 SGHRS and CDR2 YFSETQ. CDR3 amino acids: CASSLGSWDREETQYF.

CDR3 amino acids: CASSKGTSGGHTDTQYF. This chain joins TRBV7-9 and TRBJ2-3; absent DNA, TCRdb's TRBD2 call cannot be checked. The germline CDR1 and CDR2 sequences are SEHNR and FQNEAQ (reference sequence). This CDR3 is 17 amino acids long.

CDR3 in amino acids: CASSIWAGSNTGELFF. V usage is TRBV19 and J usage is TRBJ2-2. Germline V gene data show CDR1 as LNHDA and CDR2 as SQIVND (reference sequence). The CDR3 extends over 16 amino acids.

CDR3 sequence reads: CASSIFGLAGGSQETQYF. J is TRBJ2-5 and V is TRBV7-3; TCRdb reports TRBD2, a call that lacks DNA to check it against. Germline CDR1 is SGHTA and CDR2 is FQGTGA. The CDR3 contains 18 residues.

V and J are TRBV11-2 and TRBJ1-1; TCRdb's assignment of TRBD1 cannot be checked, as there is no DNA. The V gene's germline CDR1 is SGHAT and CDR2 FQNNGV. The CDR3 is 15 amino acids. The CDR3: CASSPQGAPRNEAFF.

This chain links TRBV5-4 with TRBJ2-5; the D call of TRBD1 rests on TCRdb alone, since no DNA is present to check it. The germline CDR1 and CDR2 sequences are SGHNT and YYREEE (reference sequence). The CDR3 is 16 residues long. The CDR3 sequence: CASSLPGSLGQETQYF.